This T cell receptor beta chain was identified in a study of T cell responses to AZD1222 COVID-19 vaccine. This clone has more than one count but fewer than ten. The target antigen is unknown. Trimming stripped 3 bases from V and 0 bases from J, with 15 bases between. The germline V gene has CDR1 KGHSH and CDR2 LQKENI. The CDR3 sequence is 17 residues long. TCRdb keeps only in-frame clones here, not all; method: immunoSEQ multiplex PCR. The table includes roughly 150,000 clones, 92% detected once. Study conclusions and caveats: Only after the peak T cell response were repertoires sampled. CD4 TCRs linked to vaccination spanned spike, dominating at 160-218 and 743-854. There were mostly white British donors and more females than males, and clonal diversity was possibly underestimated.

Material: peripheral blood, obtained on day 0 of AZD1222 vaccination. The rearrangement joins TRBV18 to TRBJ1-5, with D possibly being TRBD1 (6 bases). The clonotype originates from an adult in good health. The CDR3 nucleotides are TGTGCCAGCTCACCCACGAACGGACAGACTAGCAATCAGCCCCAGCATTTT. Residues: CASSPTNGQTSNQPQHF.